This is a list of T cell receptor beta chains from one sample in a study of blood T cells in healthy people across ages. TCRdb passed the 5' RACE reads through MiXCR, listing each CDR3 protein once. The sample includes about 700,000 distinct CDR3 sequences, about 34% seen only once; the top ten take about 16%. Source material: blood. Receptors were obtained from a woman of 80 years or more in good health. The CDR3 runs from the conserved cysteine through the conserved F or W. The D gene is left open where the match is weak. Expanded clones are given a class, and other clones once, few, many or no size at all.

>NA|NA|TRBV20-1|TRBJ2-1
CSAGRNNEQFF
TGCAGTGCTGGAAGGAACAATGAGCAGTTCTTC
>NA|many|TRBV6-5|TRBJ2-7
CASSYHWDPSGEQYF
TGTGCCAGCAGTTACCACTGGGACCCCTCGGGGGAGCAGTACTTC
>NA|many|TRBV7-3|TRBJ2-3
CASSAVGGETDTQYF
TGTGCCAGCAGCGCAGTGGGGGGCGAAACAGATACGCAGTATTTT
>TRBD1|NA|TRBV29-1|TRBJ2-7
CSFLSGAGGLKEQYF
TGCAGCTTCCTCTCCGGGGCAGGGGGCTTAAAGGAGCAGTACTTC
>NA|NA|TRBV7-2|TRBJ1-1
CASSLVRLEAFF
TGTGCCAGCAGCTTAGTGAGGCTGGAGGCTTTCTTT
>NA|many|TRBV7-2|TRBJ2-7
CASSLEWGSSYEQYF
TGTGCCAGCAGCTTAGAATGGGGGAGCTCCTACGAGCAGTACTTC
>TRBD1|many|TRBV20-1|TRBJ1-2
CSARDRGPIYGYTF
TGCAGTGCTAGGGACAGGGGCCCAATCTATGGCTACACCTTC
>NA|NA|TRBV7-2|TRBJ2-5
CASSRGQGWETQYF
TGTGCCAGCAGCCGAGGGCAGGGTTGGGAGACCCAGTACTTC
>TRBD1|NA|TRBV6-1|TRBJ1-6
CASSETGTGNLPLHF
TGTGCCAGCAGTGAAACGGGGACAGGGAATTTACCCCTCCACTTT
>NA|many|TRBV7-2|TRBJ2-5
CASSLEGGGVGTQYF
TGTGCCAGCAGCTTAGAAGGGGGCGGGGTGGGGACCCAGTACTTC
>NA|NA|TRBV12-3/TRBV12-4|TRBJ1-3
CASSLGPGNTIYF
TGTGCCAGCAGTTTGGGGCCTGGAAACACCATATATTTT
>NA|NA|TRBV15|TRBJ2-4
CATSRDGGKAKNIQYF
TGTGCCACCAGCAGAGATGGTGGCAAAGCCAAAAACATTCAGTACTTC
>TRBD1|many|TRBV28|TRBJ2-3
CASKLRDRGIPSTDTQYF
TGTGCCAGCAAACTCCGGGACAGGGGTATTCCCAGCACAGATACGCAGTATTTT
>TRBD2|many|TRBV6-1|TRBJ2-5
CASSQLAGGGETQYF
TGTGCCAGCAGTCAACTAGCGGGGGGTGGGGAGACCCAGTACTTC
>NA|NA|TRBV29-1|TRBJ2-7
CSVIIDREVYEQYF
TGCAGCGTTATTATCGACAGAGAAGTCTACGAGCAGTACTTC
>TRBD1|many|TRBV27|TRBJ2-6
CASSIQGTGANVLTF
TGTGCCAGTAGTATACAGGGGACTGGGGCCAACGTCCTGACTTTC
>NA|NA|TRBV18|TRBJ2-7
CASSPKTGGIYEQYF
TGTGCCAGCTCACCAAAGACAGGTGGGATCTACGAGCAGTACTTC
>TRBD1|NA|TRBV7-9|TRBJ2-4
CASSLDRDRENIRYF
TGTGCCAGCAGCTTAGACCGGGACAGGGAAAACATTCGGTACTTC
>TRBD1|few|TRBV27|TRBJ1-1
CASSVTGGGTEAFF
TGTGCCAGCAGTGTTACAGGGGGTGGCACTGAAGCTTTCTTT
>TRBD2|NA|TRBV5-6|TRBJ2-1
CASSLGGWTSRNEQFF
TGTGCCAGCAGCTTGGGGGGATGGACTAGCCGCAATGAGCAGTTCTTC
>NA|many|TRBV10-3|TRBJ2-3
CAITDGSSTDTQYF
TGTGCCATCACCGACGGGAGTAGCACAGATACGCAGTATTTT
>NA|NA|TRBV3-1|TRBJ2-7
CASSQGVRYTSYEQYF
TGTGCCAGCAGCCAAGGAGTACGGTACACCTCCTACGAGCAGTACTTC
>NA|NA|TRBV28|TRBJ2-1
CASRGLTYNEQFF
TGTGCCAGCAGGGGACTTACCTACAATGAGCAGTTCTTC
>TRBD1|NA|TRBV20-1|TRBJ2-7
CSASTGQVSYEQYF
TGCAGTGCTAGTACGGGACAGGTCTCCTACGAGCAGTACTTC
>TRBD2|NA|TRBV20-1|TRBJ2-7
CSAGLAGGYNEQYF
TGCAGTGCTGGACTAGCGGGGGGGTACAATGAGCAGTACTTC
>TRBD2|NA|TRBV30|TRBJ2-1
CAWFGLADNEQFF
TGTGCCTGGTTTGGACTAGCGGACAATGAGCAGTTCTTC
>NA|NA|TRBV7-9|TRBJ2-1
CASSFPGIGTPQFF
TGTGCCAGCAGCTTCCCAGGGATCGGCACCCCGCAGTTCTTC
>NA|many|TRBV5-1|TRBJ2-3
CASSLARQASTDTQYF
TGCGCCAGCAGCTTGGCCCGACAGGCTAGCACAGATACGCAGTATTTT
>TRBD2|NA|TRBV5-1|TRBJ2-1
CASSLLTSASNEQFF
TGCGCCAGCAGCTTGTTGACTAGCGCTAGCAATGAGCAGTTCTTC
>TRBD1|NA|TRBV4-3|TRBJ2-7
CASSYSGTGEYEQYF
TGCGCCAGCAGCTACTCCGGGACAGGGGAGTACGAGCAGTACTTC
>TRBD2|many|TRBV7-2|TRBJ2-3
CASSLGGLAEDTQYF
TGTGCCAGCAGCTTGGGGGGACTAGCGGAAGATACGCAGTATTTT
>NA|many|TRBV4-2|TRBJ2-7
CASSRELQGHYEQYF
TGTGCCAGCAGCCGAGAGCTACAAGGACACTACGAGCAGTACTTC
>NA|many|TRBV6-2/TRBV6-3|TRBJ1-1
CASSLSAGGISEAFF
TGTGCCAGCAGTTTATCGGCAGGAGGCATCTCTGAAGCTTTCTTT
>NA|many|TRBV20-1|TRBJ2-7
CSARVPGNPEQYF
TGCAGTGCTAGAGTCCCAGGGAACCCCGAGCAGTACTTC
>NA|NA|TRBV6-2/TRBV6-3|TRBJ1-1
CASRLHRNTEAFF
TGTGCCAGCAGACTCCACAGGAACACTGAAGCTTTCTTT
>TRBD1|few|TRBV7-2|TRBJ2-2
CASTFRRGIKNTGELFF
TGTGCCAGCACCTTTCGCAGGGGGATTAAGAACACCGGGGAGCTGTTTTTT
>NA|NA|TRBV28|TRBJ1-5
CASSFRGSGQPQHF
TGTGCCAGCAGTTTTCGTGGGAGCGGTCAGCCCCAGCATTTT
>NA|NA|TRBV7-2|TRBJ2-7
CASSFLTRTEQYF
TGTGCCAGCAGCTTCCTAACTAGAACCGAGCAGTACTTC
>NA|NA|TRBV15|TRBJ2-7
CATSRDSWGIRPGYEQYF
TGTGCCACCAGCAGAGACTCTTGGGGGATTCGACCGGGCTACGAGCAGTACTTC
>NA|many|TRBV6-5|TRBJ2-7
CASSYSTAYEQYF
TGTGCCAGCAGTTACTCTACAGCCTACGAGCAGTACTTC
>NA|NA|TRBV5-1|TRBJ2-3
CASSSGGTSTDTQYF
TGCGCCAGCAGCTCTGGGGGGACCAGCACAGATACGCAGTATTTT
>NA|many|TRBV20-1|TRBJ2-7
CSARAHLDSYEQYF
TGCAGTGCTAGAGCCCACCTAGACTCCTACGAGCAGTACTTC
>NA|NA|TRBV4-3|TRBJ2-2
CASSHRGRTGELFF
TGCGCCAGCAGCCATAGGGGAAGGACCGGGGAGCTGTTTTTT
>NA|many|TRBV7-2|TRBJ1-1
CASSLDPGPNTEAFF
TGTGCCAGCAGCTTAGATCCCGGACCGAACACTGAAGCTTTCTTT
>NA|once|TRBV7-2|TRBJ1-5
CASSLASINQPQHF
TGTGCCAGCAGCTTAGCCAGCATCAATCAGCCCCAGCATTTT
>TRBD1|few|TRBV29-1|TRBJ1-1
CSVVATGSNTEAFF
TGCAGCGTCGTAGCGACAGGGTCCAACACTGAAGCTTTCTTT